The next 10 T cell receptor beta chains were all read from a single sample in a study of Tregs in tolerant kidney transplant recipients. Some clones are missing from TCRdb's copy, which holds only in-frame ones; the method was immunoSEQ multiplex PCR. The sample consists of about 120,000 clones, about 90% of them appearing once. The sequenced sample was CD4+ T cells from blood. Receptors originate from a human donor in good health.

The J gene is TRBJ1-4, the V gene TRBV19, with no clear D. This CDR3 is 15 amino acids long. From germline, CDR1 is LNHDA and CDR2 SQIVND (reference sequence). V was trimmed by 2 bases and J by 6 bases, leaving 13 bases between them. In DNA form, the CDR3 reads TGTGCCAGTAGTATACGAAATCTATTCGATGAAAAACTGTTTTTT. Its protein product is CASSIRNLFDEKLFF.

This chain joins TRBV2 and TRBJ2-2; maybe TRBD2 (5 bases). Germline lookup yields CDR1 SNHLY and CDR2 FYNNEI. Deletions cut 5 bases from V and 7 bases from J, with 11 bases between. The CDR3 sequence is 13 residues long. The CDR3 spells CASSRGNGGELFF. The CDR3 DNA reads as TGTGCCAGCAGTCGGGGTAACGGCGGGGAGCTGTTTTTT.

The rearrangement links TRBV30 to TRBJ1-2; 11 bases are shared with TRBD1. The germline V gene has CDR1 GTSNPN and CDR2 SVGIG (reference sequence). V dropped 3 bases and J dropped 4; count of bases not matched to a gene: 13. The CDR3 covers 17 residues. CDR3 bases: TGTGCCTGGAGATGGCGGCCGGGACAGGGGGATACCTATGGCTACACCTTC. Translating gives CAWRWRPGQGDTYGYTF.

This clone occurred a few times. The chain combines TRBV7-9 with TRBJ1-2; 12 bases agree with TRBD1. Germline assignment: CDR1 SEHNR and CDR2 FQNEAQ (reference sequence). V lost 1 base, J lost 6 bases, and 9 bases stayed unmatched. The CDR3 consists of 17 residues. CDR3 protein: CASSLENPGQGAHGYTF. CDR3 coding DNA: TGTGCCAGCAGCTTAGAGAATCCGGGACAGGGGGCGCATGGCTACACCTTC.

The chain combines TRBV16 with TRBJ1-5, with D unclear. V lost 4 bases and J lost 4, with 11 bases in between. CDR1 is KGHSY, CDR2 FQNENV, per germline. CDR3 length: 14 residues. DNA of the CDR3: TGTGCCAGCAGCCCTCAGGTAGCGAATCAGCCCCAGCATTTT. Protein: CASSPQVANQPQHF. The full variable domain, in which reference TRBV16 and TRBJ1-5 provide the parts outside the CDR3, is GEEVAQTPKHLVRGEGQKAKLYCAPIKGHSYVFWYQQVLKNEFKFLISFQNENVFDETGMPKERFSAKCLPNSPCSLEIQATKLEDSAVYFCASSPQVANQPQHFGDGTRLSIL.

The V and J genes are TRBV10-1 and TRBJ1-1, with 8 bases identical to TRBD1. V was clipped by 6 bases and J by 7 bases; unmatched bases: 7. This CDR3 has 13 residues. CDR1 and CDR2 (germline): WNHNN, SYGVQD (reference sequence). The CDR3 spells CASSEQGVREAFF. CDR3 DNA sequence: TGCGCCAGCAGCGAACAGGGGGTTCGTGAAGCTTTCTTT.

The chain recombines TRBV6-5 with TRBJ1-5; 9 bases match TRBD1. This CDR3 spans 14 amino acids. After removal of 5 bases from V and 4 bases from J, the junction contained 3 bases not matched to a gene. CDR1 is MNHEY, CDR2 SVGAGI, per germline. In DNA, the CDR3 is TGTGCCAGCAGTCCGGACAGGGGAAATCAGCCCCAGCATTTT. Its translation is CASSPDRGNQPQHF.

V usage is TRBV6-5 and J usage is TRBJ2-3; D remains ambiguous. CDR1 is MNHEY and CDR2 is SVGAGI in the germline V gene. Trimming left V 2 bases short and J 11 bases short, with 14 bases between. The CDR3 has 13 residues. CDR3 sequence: CASSYIPAAGQYF. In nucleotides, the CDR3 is TGTGCCAGCAGTTACATCCCGGCAGCAGGGCAGTATTTT.

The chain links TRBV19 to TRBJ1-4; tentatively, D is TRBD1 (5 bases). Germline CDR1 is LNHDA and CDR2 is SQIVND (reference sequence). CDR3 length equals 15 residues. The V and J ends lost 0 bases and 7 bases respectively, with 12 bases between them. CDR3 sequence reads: CASSIDPAGFEKLFF. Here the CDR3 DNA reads TGTGCCAGTAGTATAGATCCGGCAGGGTTTGAAAAACTGTTTTTT.

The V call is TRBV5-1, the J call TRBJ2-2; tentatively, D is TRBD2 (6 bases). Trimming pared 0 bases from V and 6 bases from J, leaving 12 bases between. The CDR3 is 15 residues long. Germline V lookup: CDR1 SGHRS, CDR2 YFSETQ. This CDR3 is CASSLARGSAGELFF. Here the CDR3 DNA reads TGCGCCAGCAGCTTGGCACGGGGGTCGGCCGGGGAGCTGTTTTTT.